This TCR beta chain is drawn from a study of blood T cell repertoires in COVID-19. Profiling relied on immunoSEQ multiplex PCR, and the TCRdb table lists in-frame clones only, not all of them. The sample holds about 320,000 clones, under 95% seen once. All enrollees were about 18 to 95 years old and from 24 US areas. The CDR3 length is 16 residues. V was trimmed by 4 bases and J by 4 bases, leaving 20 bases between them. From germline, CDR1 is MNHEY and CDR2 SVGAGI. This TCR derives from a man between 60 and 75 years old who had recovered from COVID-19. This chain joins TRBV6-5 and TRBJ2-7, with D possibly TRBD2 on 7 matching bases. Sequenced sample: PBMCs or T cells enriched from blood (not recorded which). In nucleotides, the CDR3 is TGTGCCAGCAGTTTAAGTGCGGGCAGGGGAGGGTACGAGCAGTACTTC. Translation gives CASSLSAGRGGYEQYF.